Following are 17 T cell receptor beta chains from one sample sequenced in a study of cytomegalovirus exposure and HLA in healthy donors. PCR amplification relied on 60 Vbeta primers (plus 13 Jbeta primers). Here immunoSEQ multiplex PCR was the method, and the copy in TCRdb shows in-frame clones only, minus some. The repertoire has about 140,000 clones, more than 75% of them found once; the top ten carry 3% to 3.5%. The sequenced material came from PBMCs. Receptors were obtained from a man aged 18 to 29 in good health and CMV-seropositive.

V gene TRBV5-1 combines with J gene TRBJ1-2; D might be TRBD1 (5 bases). V lost 2 bases and J 0 bases, leaving 11 bases between the germline ends. The CDR3 sequence is 15 residues long. Germline V CDR1 and CDR2: SGHRS, YFSETQ. Here the CDR3 DNA reads TGCGCCAGCAGCTTAGGGGCAGCTTCTAACTATGGCTACACCTTC. Protein product: CASSLGAASNYGYTF.

V gene TRBV11-1 combines with J gene TRBJ2-1, with D possibly matching TRBD2 (5 bases). The germline gives CDR1 SGHAT, CDR2 FQDESV (reference sequence). Trimming cost V 5 bases and J 0 bases, with 17 bases left between them. CDR3 length: 17 amino acids. CDR3 sequence: CASSPGGLSSSYNEQFF. For the CDR3, the DNA is TGTGCCAGCAGCCCCGGAGGACTGTCGAGCTCCTACAATGAGCAGTTCTTC.

The rearrangement uses TRBV6-1 and TRBJ1-5; 10 bases map to TRBD1. Germline V gene lookup returns CDR1 MNHNS and CDR2 SASEGT. V shed 4 bases, J shed 1 base, and the junction held 4 bases outside the gene matches. CDR3 size: 16 residues. The CDR3 DNA follows: TGTGCCAGCAGTGGACAGGGGGCGGTCAGCAATCAGCCCCAGCATTTT. Its translation is CASSGQGAVSNQPQHF.

V and J are TRBV5-1 and TRBJ1-3; a possible D gene is TRBD1 (6 bases). V was trimmed by 6 bases and J by 2 bases, leaving 15 bases between them. The CDR3 length is 15 residues. The V gene's germline CDR1 is SGHRS and CDR2 YFSETQ. Here the CDR3 DNA reads TGCGCCAGCACCTCAACAGGGTCGCCTGGAAACACCATATATTTT. It encodes CASTSTGSPGNTIYF.

This clone was counted only a few times. This rearrangement joins TRBV7-9 to TRBJ2-5; D may be TRBD1 (6 bases). Germline V gene sequence: CDR1 SEHNR, CDR2 FQNEAQ (reference sequence). The CDR3 totals 14 residues. The V and J ends lost 5 bases and 0 bases respectively, with 10 bases between them. DNA of the CDR3: TGTGCCAGCAGCCGGACAGAGTACCAAGAGACCCAGTACTTC. It codes for CASSRTEYQETQYF.

As for this clone: This CDR3 is also generated by other DNA sequences in the sample. The V call is TRBV6-8, the J call TRBJ2-7, with 10 bases matching TRBD1. After removal of 7 bases from V and 2 bases from J, the junction contained 5 bases not matched to a gene. The CDR3 runs 14 residues. The V gene's germline CDR1 is MNHGY and CDR2 SAAAGT. CDR3 loop: CASNPGTGAYEQYF. CDR3 coding DNA: TGTGCCAGCAACCCCGGGACAGGGGCCTACGAGCAGTACTTC.

This clone has a single count. V is TRBV4-2 and J is TRBJ2-1; TRBD2 aligns across 11 bases. The V and J ends lost 1 base and 7 bases, in that order; junction bases with no gene match: 6. Germline V gene sequence: CDR1 LGHNA, CDR2 YNFKEQ. The CDR3 spans 16 residues. CDR3 bases: TGTGCCAGCAGCCAAGCGGGACTAGCGGCAAGGAATGAGCAGTTCTTC. As protein: CASSQAGLAARNEQFF.

The chain employs TRBV29-1 and TRBJ1-1; D remains ambiguous. Trimming removed 3 bases from V and 2 bases from J, with 7 bases in between. The V gene's germline CDR1 is SQVTM and CDR2 ANQGSEA. This CDR3 comprises 12 residues. The CDR3 region has the DNA TGCAGCGTTGACCTCAGTAACACTGAAGCTTTCTTT. It codes for CSVDLSNTEAFF.

The V call is TRBV6-5, the J call TRBJ2-1, with 8 bases that match TRBD1. Germline CDR1 reads MNHEY; CDR2 reads SVGAGI. CDR3 length equals 15 residues. Trimming removed 6 bases from V and 1 base from J; junction bases left unmatched: 5. The CDR3, as DNA: TGTGCCAGCAGAAAAGACAGGGGATCCTACAATGAGCAGTTCTTC. Translating it yields CASRKDRGSYNEQFF.

The chain combines TRBV30 with TRBJ2-1; 9 nucleotides line up with TRBD2. Germline loops: CDR1 GTSNPN, CDR2 SVGIG (reference sequence). The ends lost 0 bases at V and 8 bases at J; junction bases unmatched: 11. The CDR3 totals 16 residues. CDR3 nucleotides: TGTGCCTGGAGTGTCCCAGGGACTAGCAGGCCCCATGAGCAGTTCTTC. It encodes CAWSVPGTSRPHEQFF.

The rearrangement uses TRBV29-1 and TRBJ2-2; TRBD1 might be the D (6 bases). The CDR3 length is 14 residues. V was cut by 7 bases and J by 4 bases, with 16 bases left in between. Germline V gives CDR1 SQVTM, CDR2 ANQGSEA. This CDR3 is CSALQGKGTGELFF. The DNA of the CDR3 is TGCAGCGCCCTTCAGGGGAAAGGCACCGGGGAGCTGTTTTTT.

In this sample, this clone turned up once. V is TRBV6-5 and J is TRBJ2-7; D possibly corresponds to TRBD1 (5 bases). Trimming took 0 bases from V and 4 from J, leaving 7 bases between them. From germline, CDR1 is MNHEY and CDR2 SVGAGI. CDR3 length: 13 residues. CDR3 amino acids: CASSYSDSYEQYF. The CDR3 DNA follows: TGTGCCAGCAGTTACTCCGACAGTTACGAGCAGTACTTC.

The chain couples TRBV29-1 to TRBJ2-4, with a possible D match to TRBD1 (6 bases). Trimming removed 8 bases at V and 7 bases at J, with 15 bases between. The CDR3 has 12 residues. From germline, CDR1 is SQVTM and CDR2 ANQGSEA. As DNA, the CDR3 is TGCAGCATGATCACAGGGACGAACATTCAGTACTTC. It yields the protein CSMITGTNIQYF. Full variable domain (outside the CDR3, taken from reference TRBV29-1 and TRBJ2-4): SAVISQKPSRDICQRGTSLTIQCQVDSQVTMMFWYRQQPGQSLTLIATANQGSEATYESGFVIDKFPISRPNLTFSTLTVSNMSPEDSSIYLCSMITGTNIQYFGAGTRLSVL.

This chain's CDR3 is CASSLGGGRANTEAFF. The CDR3 bases are TGTGCCAGCAGCTTAGGGGGCGGTCGGGCGAACACTGAAGCTTTCTTT. The chain couples TRBV11-3 to TRBJ1-1; D is possibly TRBD1 (5 bases). CDR1 SGHNT and CDR2 YENEEA come from the germline V gene. The CDR3 covers 16 residues. Trimming left V 1 base short and J 1 base short, with 13 bases between.

Comment on this clone: The junction does not match germline at one end; this may be a read error. The chain links TRBV19 to TRBJ1-1; 7 nucleotides agree with TRBD1. The CDR3 is 14 residues long. The germline gives CDR1 LNHDA, CDR2 SQIVND (reference sequence). The CDR3 loop is CASSVDRALDEAFF. As DNA, the CDR3 is TGTGCCAGTAGTGTAGACAGGGCGTTAGACGAAGCTTTCTTT.

The V gene is TRBV18, the J gene TRBJ2-7; 7 positions agree with TRBD1. Germline CDR1 is KGHSH and CDR2 is LQKENI. The CDR3 contains 14 residues. Unmatched junction bases numbered 3, after V lost 3 bases and J lost 1 base. The CDR3 protein is CASSPRDSSYEQYF. The CDR3 DNA follows: TGTGCCAGCTCACCGAGGGACAGTTCCTACGAGCAGTACTTC.

V and J are TRBV4-1 and TRBJ1-2; D is ambiguous. Trimming removed 2 bases at V and 8 bases at J, with 24 bases between. The germline CDR1 and CDR2 sequences are MGHRA and YSYEKL. CDR3 length: 17 amino acids. This chain's CDR3 is CASSQSQTIRGGQGYTF. CDR3 in DNA: TGCGCCAGCAGCCAATCCCAAACAATCCGGGGAGGGCAAGGCTACACCTTC.